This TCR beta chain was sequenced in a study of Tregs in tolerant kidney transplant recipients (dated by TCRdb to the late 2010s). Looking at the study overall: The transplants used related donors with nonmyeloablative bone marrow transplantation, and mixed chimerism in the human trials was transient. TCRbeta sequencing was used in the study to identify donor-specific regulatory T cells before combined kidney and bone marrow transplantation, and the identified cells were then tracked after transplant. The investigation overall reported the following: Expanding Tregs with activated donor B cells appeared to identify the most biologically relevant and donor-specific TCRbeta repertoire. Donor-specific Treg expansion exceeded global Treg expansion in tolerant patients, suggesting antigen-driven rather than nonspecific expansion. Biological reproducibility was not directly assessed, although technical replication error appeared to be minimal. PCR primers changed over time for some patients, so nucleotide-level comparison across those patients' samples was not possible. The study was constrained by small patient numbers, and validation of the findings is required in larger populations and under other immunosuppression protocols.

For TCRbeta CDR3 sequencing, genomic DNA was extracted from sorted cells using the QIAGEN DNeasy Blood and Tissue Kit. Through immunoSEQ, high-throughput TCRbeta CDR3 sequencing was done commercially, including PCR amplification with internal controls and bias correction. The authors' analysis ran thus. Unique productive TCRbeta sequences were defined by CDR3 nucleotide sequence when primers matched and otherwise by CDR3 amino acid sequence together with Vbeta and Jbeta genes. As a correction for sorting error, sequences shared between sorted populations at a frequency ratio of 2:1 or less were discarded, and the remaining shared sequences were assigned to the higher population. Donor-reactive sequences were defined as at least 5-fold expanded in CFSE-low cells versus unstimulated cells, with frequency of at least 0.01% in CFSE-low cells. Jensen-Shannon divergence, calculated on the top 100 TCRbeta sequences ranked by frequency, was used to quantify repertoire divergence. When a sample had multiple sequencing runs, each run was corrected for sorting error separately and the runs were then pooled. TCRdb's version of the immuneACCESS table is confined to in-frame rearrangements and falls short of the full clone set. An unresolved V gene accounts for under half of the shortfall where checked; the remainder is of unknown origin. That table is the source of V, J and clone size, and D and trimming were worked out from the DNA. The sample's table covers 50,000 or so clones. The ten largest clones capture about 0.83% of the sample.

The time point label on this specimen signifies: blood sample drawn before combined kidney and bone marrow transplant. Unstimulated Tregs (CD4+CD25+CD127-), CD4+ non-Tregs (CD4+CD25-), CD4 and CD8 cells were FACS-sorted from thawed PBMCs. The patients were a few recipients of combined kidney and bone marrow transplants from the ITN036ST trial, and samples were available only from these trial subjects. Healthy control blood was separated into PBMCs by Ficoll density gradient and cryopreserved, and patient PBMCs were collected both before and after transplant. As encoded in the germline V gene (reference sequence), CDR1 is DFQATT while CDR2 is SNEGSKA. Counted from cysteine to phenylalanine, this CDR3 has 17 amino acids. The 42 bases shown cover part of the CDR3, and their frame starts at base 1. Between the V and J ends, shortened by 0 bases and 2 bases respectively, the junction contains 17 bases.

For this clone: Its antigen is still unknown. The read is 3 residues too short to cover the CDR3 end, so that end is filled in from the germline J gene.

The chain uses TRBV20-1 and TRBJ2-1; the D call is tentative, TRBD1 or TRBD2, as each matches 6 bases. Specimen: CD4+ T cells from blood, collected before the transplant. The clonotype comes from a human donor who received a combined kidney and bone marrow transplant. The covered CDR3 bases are TGCAGTGCTAGAGATCCCGGAGGGGGTCTGGCCTACAATGAG. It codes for CSARDPGGGLAYNE. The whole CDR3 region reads CSARDPGGGLAYNEQFF.